This TCR beta chain was recovered during a study of T cell changes during pregnancy in multiple sclerosis. V lost 2 bases to trimming and J lost 0 bases, with 17 bases between them. The V gene's germline CDR1 is MGHRA and CDR2 YSYEKL. This CDR3 comprises 18 residues. Profiling relied on immunoSEQ multiplex PCR, and the TCRdb table lists in-frame clones only, not all of them. The table records 40,000 to 55,000 clones, approximately 92% of them present only once. This chain connects TRBV4-1 to TRBJ1-5; D is unresolved. This sequence originates from a female donor with multiple sclerosis, enrolled in a pregnancy study. Specimen: peripheral blood. The CDR3 region has the DNA TGCGCCAGCAGCCAACGAAGAACGACAAAACCTAGCAATCAGCCCCAGCATTTT. Translation: CASSQRRTTKPSNQPQHF.